The 25 T cell receptor beta chains listed next were all sequenced from one sample in a study of blood T cell repertoires in COVID-19. TCRdb's table, derived via immunoSEQ multiplex PCR, lists solely in-frame clones and lacks some. The sample includes 120,000 to 150,000 clones, around 90% of them seen just once. Sequencing was done on a sample of peripheral blood. These receptor sequences come from a woman aged 50 to 65 with acute or convalescent COVID-19.

The V gene is TRBV7-9, the J gene TRBJ2-7; the match to TRBD1 covers 10 bases. The CDR3 is 13 residues long. In germline, CDR1 is SEHNR, CDR2 FQNEAQ (reference sequence). Trimming cost V 5 bases and J 7 bases; bases outside gene matches: 5. The CDR3 DNA reads TGTGCCAGCAGCGCGGACAGGGGGATTGAGCAGTACTTC. Amino acids: CASSADRGIEQYF.

The chain employs TRBV18 and TRBJ1-2; the match to TRBD1 covers 7 bases. The length of the CDR3 is 15 residues. CDR1 and CDR2 (germline): KGHSH, LQKENI. V gave up 4 bases and J gave up 4 bases; unmatched junction bases: 9. The CDR3: CASSLGQDNLYGYTF. The CDR3 nucleotides are TGTGCCAGCTCACTCGGACAGGACAACCTCTATGGCTACACCTTC.

The chain couples TRBV15 to TRBJ2-1, with 14 bases lining up with TRBD2. Looked up from germline, CDR1 is LNHNV and CDR2 is YYDKDF (reference sequence). The V gene end was trimmed by 1 base and the J gene end by 8 bases; junction bases not matched to a gene: 4. CDR3 length: 16 residues. The CDR3 region is CATSRVAGLAGDEQFF. In DNA form, the CDR3 reads TGTGCCACCAGCAGAGTTGCGGGACTAGCGGGAGATGAGCAGTTCTTC.

The rearrangement links TRBV7-9 to TRBJ1-5; D ambiguous. CDR1 and CDR2 from the germline V gene are SEHNR and FQNEAQ (reference sequence). V gave up 1 base and J gave up 5 bases, with 6 bases separating them. This CDR3 has 13 residues. For the CDR3, the DNA is TGTGCCAGCAGCTTAGACATCTATCAGCCCCAGCATTTT. Protein product: CASSLDIYQPQHF.

The chain couples TRBV25-1 to TRBJ2-7; 9 bases match TRBD1. The CDR3 contains 15 residues. The germline gives CDR1 MGHDK, CDR2 SYGVNS. V gave up 4 bases and J gave up 5 bases; unmatched junction bases: 9. The CDR3 sequence is CASSAAGTGFHEQYF. In nucleotides, the CDR3 is TGTGCCAGCAGTGCAGCCGGGACAGGGTTTCACGAGCAGTACTTC.

This chain joins TRBV30 and TRBJ1-6; D is unclear. The CDR3 sequence is 14 residues long. The germline gives CDR1 GTSNPN, CDR2 SVGIG (reference sequence). V was pared by 0 bases and J by 11 bases, with 14 bases between. CDR3: CAWSVRVGLPPLHF. The CDR3 nucleotides are TGTGCCTGGAGTGTCCGGGTAGGCTTGCCACCCCTCCACTTT.

This clone was detected a few times. The gene calls are TRBV6-5 and TRBJ1-6; TRBD1 agrees at 8 bases. Trimming at V came to 4 bases and at J to 3 bases, leaving 5 bases not matched to a gene. The CDR3 spans 16 residues. Germline V gives CDR1 MNHEY, CDR2 SVGAGI. This chain's CDR3 is CASSSPDRGYNSPLHF. The CDR3 DNA reads as TGTGCCAGCAGTTCCCCCGACAGGGGCTATAATTCACCCCTCCACTTT.

The chain couples TRBV10-1 to TRBJ2-1; TRBD1 might be the D (6 bases). The CDR3 is made up of 15 amino acids. V lost 3 bases to trimming and J lost 5 bases, with 14 bases between them. The germline V gene has CDR1 WNHNN and CDR2 SYGVQD (reference sequence). CDR3 coding DNA: TGCGCCAGCAGTGATCCAGGGGATGTCGACAATGAGCAGTTCTTC. Its protein product is CASSDPGDVDNEQFF.

This chain uses TRBV27 with TRBJ1-2, with a weak D call TRBD1 (5 bases). CDR3 length equals 14 residues. Germline V CDR1 and CDR2: MNHEY, SMNVEV (reference sequence). The V gene lost 5 bases and the J gene lost 2 bases, with 12 bases spanning the gap. The CDR3 DNA follows: TGTGCCAGCAGTGGGGCAGGGCGGAACTATGGCTACACCTTC. Encoded protein: CASSGAGRNYGYTF.

The chain has TRBV7-3 and TRBJ1-1; 9 bases match TRBD1. CDR1 is SGHTA and CDR2 is FQGTGA in the germline V gene. V shed 3 bases, J shed 6 bases, and the junction held 5 bases outside the gene matches. This CDR3 spans 14 amino acids. In DNA form, the CDR3 reads TGTGCCAGCAGCTTGGGGACAGGGCGCGCTGAAGCTTTCTTT. The encoded protein is CASSLGTGRAEAFF.

This chain uses TRBV6-1 with TRBJ1-2, with unresolved D. Germline V CDR1 and CDR2: MNHNS, SASEGT. V lost 1 base to trimming and J lost 7 bases, with 7 bases between them. CDR3 length: 12 amino acids. The CDR3 nucleotides are TGTGCCAGCAGTGAAGGAGCGGGTGGCTACACCTTC. Residues: CASSEGAGGYTF.

J is TRBJ2-7 and V is TRBV2; TRBD1 is a possible D gene (6 bases). This CDR3 comprises 14 residues. The V and J ends lost 5 bases and 1 base respectively, with 12 bases between them. Germline loops: CDR1 SNHLY, CDR2 FYNNEI. The CDR3 spells CASSLRQGSYEQYF. Here the CDR3 DNA reads TGTGCCAGCAGTCTCCGGCAGGGGTCCTACGAGCAGTACTTC.

V usage is TRBV11-3 and J usage is TRBJ2-1; D is perhaps TRBD2 (5 bases). The CDR3 runs to 15 residues. Trimming stripped 5 bases from V and 5 bases from J, with 16 bases between. Germline CDR1 SGHNT, CDR2 YENEEA. CDR3 sequence reads: CASSLWALGNNEQFF. The CDR3 DNA reads as TGTGCCAGCAGCCTTTGGGCCCTCGGGAACAATGAGCAGTTCTTC.

Here the CDR3 reads CASSAGQGGNEKLFF. In DNA form, the CDR3 reads TGTGCCAGCAGCGCGGGACAGGGGGGAAATGAAAAACTGTTTTTT. The chain combines TRBV5-8 with TRBJ1-4; 11 nucleotides agree with TRBD1. The CDR3 spans 15 residues. V dropped 4 bases and J dropped 5; count of bases not matched to a gene: 4. Germline values: CDR1 SGHTS, CDR2 YDEGEE. Based on the CDR3 plus reference TRBV5-8 and TRBJ1-4, the full variable domain is EAGVTQSPTHLIKTRGQQATLRCSPISGHTSVYWYQQALGLGLQFLLWYDEGEERNRGNFPPRFSGRQFPNYSSELNVNALELEDSALYLCASSAGQGGNEKLFFGSGTQLSVL.

The chain employs TRBV9 and TRBJ1-2; D is undetermined. Trimming pared 4 bases from V and 10 bases from J, leaving 14 bases between. The CDR3 runs to 12 residues. The germline V gene encodes CDR1 SGDLS and CDR2 YYNGEE. The CDR3 DNA is TGTGCCAGCAGCCCCGGGTTCTTGGTCTACACCTTC. It encodes CASSPGFLVYTF.

The CDR3 DNA sequence: TGTGCCAGTAGAACAGGTTACTCTGGAAACACCATATATTTT. It encodes CASRTGYSGNTIYF. The chain couples TRBV27 to TRBJ1-3, with D perhaps matching TRBD1 (5 bases). V lost 9 bases and J 0 bases, leaving 12 bases between the germline ends. Germline V lookup: CDR1 MNHEY, CDR2 SMNVEV (reference sequence). The CDR3 is made up of 14 amino acids.

This chain uses TRBV6-5 with TRBJ2-3; 9 positions agree with TRBD2. The V segment lost 2 bases and the J segment 6 bases; nucleotides outside the gene matches: 9. Germline CDR1 MNHEY, CDR2 SVGAGI. The CDR3 has 16 residues. The CDR3 reads CASSYTGLAMRDTQYF. The CDR3 DNA is TGTGCCAGCAGTTACACGGGACTAGCTATGAGGGATACGCAGTATTTT.

Worth noting for this clone: Other DNA sequences in the same sample also yield this CDR3. This sequence joins TRBV27 and TRBJ1-2, with 9 bases matching TRBD1. From germline, CDR1 is MNHEY and CDR2 SMNVEV (reference sequence). The CDR3 runs to 13 residues. Losses at the gene ends were 3 bases for V and 6 bases for J; bases not matched to a gene: 2. The CDR3 loop reads CASSLGDRDGYTF. CDR3 coding DNA: TGTGCCAGCAGTTTGGGGGACAGGGATGGCTACACCTTC.

This clone was detected once. The chain carries TRBV27 and TRBJ1-1, with D possibly matching TRBD1 (6 bases). The CDR3 loop spans 13 amino acids. Germline lookup yields CDR1 MNHEY and CDR2 SMNVEV (reference sequence). V was cut by 2 bases and J by 6 bases, with 10 bases left in between. The CDR3 here is CASSLMGASEAFF. CDR3 bases: TGTGCCAGCAGTTTAATGGGGGCCTCTGAAGCTTTCTTT.

This clone was counted once. The CDR3 DNA reads TGCGCCAGCAGCTTGGCTCCGGGACAGGGGGCCAACGAGCAGTACTTC. Protein: CASSLAPGQGANEQYF. This rearrangement joins TRBV5-1 to TRBJ2-7; 12 positions agree with TRBD1. The V segment lost 0 bases and the J segment 5 bases; nucleotides outside the gene matches: 6. CDR3 length: 16 amino acids. Germline CDR1 and CDR2: SGHRS and YFSETQ.

This sequence joins TRBV29-1 and TRBJ2-7; 7 positions match TRBD1. CDR1 and CDR2 (germline): SQVTM, ANQGSEA. The CDR3 has 13 residues. After removal of 5 bases from V and 7 bases from J, the junction contained 11 bases not matched to a gene. The DNA for the CDR3 is TGCAGCGTTTCCGTGACAGGGTCAGGTGAGCAGTACTTC. Its protein product is CSVSVTGSGEQYF.

The J gene is TRBJ1-4, the V gene TRBV10-1; 8 bases are a match to TRBD1. With V trimmed by 4 bases and J by 8 bases, 6 bases remained unmatched. CDR1 is WNHNN and CDR2 is SYGVQD in the germline V gene (reference sequence). This CDR3 comprises 14 residues. CDR3 region: CASSGDRRGEKLFF. The CDR3 region has the DNA TGCGCCAGCAGTGGGGACAGGCGTGGCGAAAAACTGTTTTTT.

Worth noting for this clone: Distinct nucleotide sequences in the sample also encode this CDR3. V usage is TRBV6-5 and J usage is TRBJ2-1; 8 bases are a match to TRBD2. CDR1 is MNHEY, CDR2 SVGAGI, per germline. The CDR3 loop spans 16 amino acids. Trimming took 0 bases from V and 5 from J; bases not matched to a gene: 6. CDR3 DNA sequence: TGTGCCAGCAGTTACTCGAACGGGGGGGCAGACAATGAGCAGTTCTTC. Its protein product is CASSYSNGGADNEQFF.

This clone was seen just once. The chain is built from TRBV29-1 and TRBJ1-2, with a weak D call TRBD1 (6 bases). The V gene's germline CDR1 is SQVTM and CDR2 ANQGSEA. The V end lost 2 bases, the J end lost 5 bases, and 12 bases lay between the germline ends. CDR3 length: 13 residues. Here the CDR3 DNA reads TGCAGCGTTGAAAGGGGGGGCCCGTATGGCTACACCTTC. Translating it yields CSVERGGPYGYTF.

The chain employs TRBV2 and TRBJ1-2; 8 bases map to TRBD1. The junction had 5 bases not matched to a gene; V was cut back by 1 base and J by 4 bases. The germline V gene has CDR1 SNHLY and CDR2 FYNNEI. This CDR3 contains 15 residues. CDR3 coding DNA: TGTGCCAGCAGTGAAGATCAGGGACAGGCCTATGGCTACACCTTC. Its protein product is CASSEDQGQAYGYTF.